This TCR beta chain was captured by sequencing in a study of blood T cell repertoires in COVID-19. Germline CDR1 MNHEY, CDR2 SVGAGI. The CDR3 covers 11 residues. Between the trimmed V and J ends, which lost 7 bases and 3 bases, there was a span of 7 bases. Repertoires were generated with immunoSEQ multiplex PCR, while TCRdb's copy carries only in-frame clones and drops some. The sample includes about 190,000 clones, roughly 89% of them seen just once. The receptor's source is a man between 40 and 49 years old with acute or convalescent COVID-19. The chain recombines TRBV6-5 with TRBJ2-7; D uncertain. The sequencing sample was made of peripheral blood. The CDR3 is CASTTGYEQYF. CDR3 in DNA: TGTGCCAGCACGACTGGCTACGAGCAGTACTTC.